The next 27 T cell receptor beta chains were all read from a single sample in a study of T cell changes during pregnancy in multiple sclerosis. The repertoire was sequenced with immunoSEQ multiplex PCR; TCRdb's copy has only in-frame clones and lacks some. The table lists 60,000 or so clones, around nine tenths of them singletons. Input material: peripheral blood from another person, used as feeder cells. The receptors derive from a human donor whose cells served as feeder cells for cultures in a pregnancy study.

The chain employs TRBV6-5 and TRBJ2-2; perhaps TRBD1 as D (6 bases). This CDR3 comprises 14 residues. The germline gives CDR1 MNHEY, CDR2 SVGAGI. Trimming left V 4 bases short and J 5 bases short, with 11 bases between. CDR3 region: CASSWGRGTGELFF. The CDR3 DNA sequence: TGTGCCAGCAGTTGGGGGCGCGGGACCGGGGAGCTGTTTTTT.

CDR3 sequence reads: CASSPRGVAMPTEAFF. The CDR3, as DNA: TGTGCCAGCAGCCCCCGAGGGGTGGCGATGCCCACTGAAGCTTTCTTT. V usage is TRBV9 and J usage is TRBJ1-1, with TRBD1 as a possible D gene (5 bases). V was shortened by 4 bases and J by 4 bases, with 20 bases between the two germline ends. There are 16 residues in the CDR3. The germline V gene has CDR1 SGDLS and CDR2 YYNGEE.

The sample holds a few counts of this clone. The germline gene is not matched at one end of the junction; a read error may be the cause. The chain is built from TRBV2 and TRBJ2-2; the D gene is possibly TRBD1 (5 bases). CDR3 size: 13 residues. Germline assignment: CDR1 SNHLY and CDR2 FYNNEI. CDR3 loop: CASREGVSGELFF. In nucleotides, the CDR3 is TGTGCCAGCAGGGAAGGGGTCTCCGGGGAGCTGTTTTTT.

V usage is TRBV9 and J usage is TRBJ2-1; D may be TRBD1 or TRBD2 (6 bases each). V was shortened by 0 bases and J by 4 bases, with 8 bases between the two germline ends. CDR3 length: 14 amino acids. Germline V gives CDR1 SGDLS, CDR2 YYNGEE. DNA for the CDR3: TGTGCCAGCAGCGTAGAAGGGGGGTACAATGAGCAGTTCTTC. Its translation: CASSVEGGYNEQFF.

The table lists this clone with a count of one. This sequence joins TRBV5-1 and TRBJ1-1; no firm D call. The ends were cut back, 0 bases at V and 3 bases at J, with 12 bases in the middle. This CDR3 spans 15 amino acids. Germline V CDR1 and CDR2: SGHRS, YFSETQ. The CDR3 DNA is TGCGCCAGCAGCTTGGCCGGGAGGCGGGACACTGAAGCTTTCTTT. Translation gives CASSLAGRRDTEAFF.

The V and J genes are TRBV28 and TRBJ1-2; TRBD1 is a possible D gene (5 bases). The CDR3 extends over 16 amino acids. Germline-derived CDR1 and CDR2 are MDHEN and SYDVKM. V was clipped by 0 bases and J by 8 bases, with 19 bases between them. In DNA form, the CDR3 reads TGTGCCAGCAGTTTATGGAACTGGGTCAGGGCCAACGGCTACACCTTC. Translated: CASSLWNWVRANGYTF.

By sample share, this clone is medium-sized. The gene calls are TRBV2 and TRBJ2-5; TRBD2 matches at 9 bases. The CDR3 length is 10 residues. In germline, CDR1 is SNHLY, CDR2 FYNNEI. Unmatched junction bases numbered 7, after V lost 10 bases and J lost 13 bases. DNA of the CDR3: TGTGCCACTGGCGGGGGGGCACCGTACTTC. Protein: CATGGGAPYF.

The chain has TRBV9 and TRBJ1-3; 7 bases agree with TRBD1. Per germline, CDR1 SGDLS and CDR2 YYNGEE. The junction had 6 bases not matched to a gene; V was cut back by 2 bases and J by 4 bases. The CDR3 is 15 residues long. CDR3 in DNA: TGTGCCAGCAGCGTCTACAGGGGTTCGGGAAACACCATATATTTT. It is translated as CASSVYRGSGNTIYF.

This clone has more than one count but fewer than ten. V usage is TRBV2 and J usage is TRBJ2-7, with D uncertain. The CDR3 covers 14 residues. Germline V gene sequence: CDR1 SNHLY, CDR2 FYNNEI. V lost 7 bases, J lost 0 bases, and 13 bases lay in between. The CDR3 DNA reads TGTGCCAGCATTGGCGCAGTGTCCTCCTACGAGCAGTACTTC. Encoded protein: CASIGAVSSYEQYF.

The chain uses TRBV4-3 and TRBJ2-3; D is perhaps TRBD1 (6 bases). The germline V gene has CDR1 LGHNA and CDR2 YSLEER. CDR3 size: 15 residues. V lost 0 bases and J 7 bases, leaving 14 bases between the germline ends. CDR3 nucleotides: TGCGCCAGCAGCCAAGATTACCGGGACATCCATACGCAGTATTTT. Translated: CASSQDYRDIHTQYF.

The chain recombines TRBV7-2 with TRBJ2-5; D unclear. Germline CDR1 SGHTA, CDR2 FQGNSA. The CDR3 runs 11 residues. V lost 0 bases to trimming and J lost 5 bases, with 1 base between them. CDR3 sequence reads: CASSLAETQYF. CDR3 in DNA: TGTGCCAGCAGCTTAGCGGAGACCCAGTACTTC. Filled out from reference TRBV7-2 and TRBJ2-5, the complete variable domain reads GAGVSQSPSNKVTEKGKDVELRCDPISGHTALYWYRQSLGQGLEFLIYFQGNSAPDKSGLPSDRFSAERTGGSVSTLTIQRTQQEDSAVYLCASSLAETQYFGPGTRLLVL.

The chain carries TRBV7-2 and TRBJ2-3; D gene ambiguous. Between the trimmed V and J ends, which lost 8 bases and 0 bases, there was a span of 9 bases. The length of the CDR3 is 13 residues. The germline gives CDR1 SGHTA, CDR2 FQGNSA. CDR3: CASGLGSTDTQYF. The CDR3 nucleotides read TGTGCCAGCGGTCTAGGTAGCACAGATACGCAGTATTTT.

CDR3 DNA: TGCGCCAGCAGCACCAGGGGGCCAAACGAGCAGTACTTC. Translation: CASSTRGPNEQYF. The chain recombines TRBV5-1 with TRBJ2-7; 8 bases line up with TRBD1. This CDR3 is built from 13 residues. Germline values: CDR1 SGHRS, CDR2 YFSETQ. J was trimmed by 5 bases and V by 4 bases; bases with no gene match: 5.

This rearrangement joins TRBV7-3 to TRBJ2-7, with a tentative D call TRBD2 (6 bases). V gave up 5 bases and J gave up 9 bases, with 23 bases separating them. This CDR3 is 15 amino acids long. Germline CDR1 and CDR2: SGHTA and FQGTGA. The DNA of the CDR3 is TGTGCCAGCAGCCCCGACGGGCGGGGCGGGATTATGCAGTACTTC. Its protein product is CASSPDGRGGIMQYF.

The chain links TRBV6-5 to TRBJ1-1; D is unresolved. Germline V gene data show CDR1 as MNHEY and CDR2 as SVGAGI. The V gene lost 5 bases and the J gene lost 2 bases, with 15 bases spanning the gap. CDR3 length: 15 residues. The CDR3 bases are TGTGCCAGCAGTCGATGGGCCTCCGGCAACACTGAAGCTTTCTTT. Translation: CASSRWASGNTEAFF.

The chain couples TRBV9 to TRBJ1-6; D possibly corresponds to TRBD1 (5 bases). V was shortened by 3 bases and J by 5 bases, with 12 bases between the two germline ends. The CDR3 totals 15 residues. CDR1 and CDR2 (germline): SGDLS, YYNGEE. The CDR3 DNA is TGTGCCAGCAGCGCTCGGGACGGTAATAATTCACCCCTCCACTTT. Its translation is CASSARDGNNSPLHF.

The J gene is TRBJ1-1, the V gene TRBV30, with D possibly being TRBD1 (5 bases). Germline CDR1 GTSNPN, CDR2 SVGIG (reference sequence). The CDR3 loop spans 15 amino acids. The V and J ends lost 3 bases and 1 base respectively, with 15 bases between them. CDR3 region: CAWRTTGTANTEAFF. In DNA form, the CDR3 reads TGTGCCTGGAGGACTACCGGGACGGCGAACACTGAAGCTTTCTTT.

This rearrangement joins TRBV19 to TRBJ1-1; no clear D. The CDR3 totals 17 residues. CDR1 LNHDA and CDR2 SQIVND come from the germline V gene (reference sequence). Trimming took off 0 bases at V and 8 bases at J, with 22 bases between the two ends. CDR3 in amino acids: CASSIDGRGGLAREAFF. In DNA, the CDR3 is TGTGCCAGTAGTATAGACGGCCGGGGAGGATTAGCGAGGGAAGCTTTCTTT.

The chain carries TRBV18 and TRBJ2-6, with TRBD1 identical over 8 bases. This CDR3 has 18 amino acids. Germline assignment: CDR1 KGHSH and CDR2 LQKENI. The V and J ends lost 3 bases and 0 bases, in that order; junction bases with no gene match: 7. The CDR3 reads CASSPPGGFLSGANVLTF. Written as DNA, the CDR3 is TGTGCCAGCTCACCGCCAGGGGGCTTCCTCTCTGGGGCCAACGTCCTGACTTTC.

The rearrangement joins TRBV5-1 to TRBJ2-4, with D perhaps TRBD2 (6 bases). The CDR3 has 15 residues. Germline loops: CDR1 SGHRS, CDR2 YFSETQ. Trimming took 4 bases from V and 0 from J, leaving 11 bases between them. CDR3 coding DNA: TGCGCCAGCAGCCCGGGACTTCTAGCCAAAAACATTCAGTACTTC. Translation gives CASSPGLLAKNIQYF.

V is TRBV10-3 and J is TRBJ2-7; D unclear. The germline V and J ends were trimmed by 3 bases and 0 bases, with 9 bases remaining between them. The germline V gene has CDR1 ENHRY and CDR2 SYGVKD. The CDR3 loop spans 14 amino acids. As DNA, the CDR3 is TGTGCCATCAGTGATGAGCGCTTCTCCTACGAGCAGTACTTC. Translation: CAISDERFSYEQYF.

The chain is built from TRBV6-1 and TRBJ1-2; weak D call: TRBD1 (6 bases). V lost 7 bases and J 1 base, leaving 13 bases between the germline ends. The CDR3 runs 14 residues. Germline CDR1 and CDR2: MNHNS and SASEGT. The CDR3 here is CASNSQGRNYGYTF. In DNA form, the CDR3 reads TGTGCCAGCAACTCACAGGGTCGTAACTATGGCTACACCTTC.

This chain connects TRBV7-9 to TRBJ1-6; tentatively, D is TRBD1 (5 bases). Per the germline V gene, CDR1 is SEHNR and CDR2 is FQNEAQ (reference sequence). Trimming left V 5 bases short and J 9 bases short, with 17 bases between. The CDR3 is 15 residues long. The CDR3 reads CASSPLGGDVSPLHF. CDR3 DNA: TGTGCCAGCAGCCCCCTCGGAGGGGACGTTTCACCCCTCCACTTT. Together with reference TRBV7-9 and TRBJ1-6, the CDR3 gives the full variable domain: DTGVSQNPRHKITKRGQNVTFRCDPISEHNRLYWYRQTLGQGPEFLTYFQNEAQLEKSRLLSDRFSAERPKGSFSTLEIQRTEQGDSAMYLCASSPLGGDVSPLHFGNGTRLTVT.

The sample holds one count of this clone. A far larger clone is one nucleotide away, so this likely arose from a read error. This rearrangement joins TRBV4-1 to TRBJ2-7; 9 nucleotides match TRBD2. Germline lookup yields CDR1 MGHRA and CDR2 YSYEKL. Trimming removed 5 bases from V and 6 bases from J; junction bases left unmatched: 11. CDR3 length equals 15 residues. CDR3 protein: CASSFGTAGGLEQYF. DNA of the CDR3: TGCGCCAGCAGCTTTGGGACCGCGGGAGGGCTCGAGCAGTACTTC.

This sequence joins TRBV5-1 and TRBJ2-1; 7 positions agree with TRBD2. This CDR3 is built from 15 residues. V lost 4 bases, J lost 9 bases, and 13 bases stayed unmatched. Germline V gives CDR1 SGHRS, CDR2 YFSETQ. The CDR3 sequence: CASSSPGRPGGEQFF. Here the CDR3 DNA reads TGCGCCAGCAGCAGCCCGGGCAGGCCGGGGGGTGAGCAGTTCTTC.

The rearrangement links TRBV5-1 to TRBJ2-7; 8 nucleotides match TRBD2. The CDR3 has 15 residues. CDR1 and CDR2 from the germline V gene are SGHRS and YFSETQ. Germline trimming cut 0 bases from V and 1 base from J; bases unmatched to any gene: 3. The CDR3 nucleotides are TGCGCCAGCAGCTTGGTGAGCGGGGGTTCCTACGAGCAGTACTTC. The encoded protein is CASSLVSGGSYEQYF.

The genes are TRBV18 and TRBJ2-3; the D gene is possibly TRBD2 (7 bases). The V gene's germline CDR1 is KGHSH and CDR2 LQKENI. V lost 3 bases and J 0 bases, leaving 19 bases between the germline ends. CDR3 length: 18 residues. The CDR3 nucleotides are TGTGCCAGCTCACCGAATAACTTGCGGGGGCTTAGCACAGATACGCAGTATTTT. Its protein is CASSPNNLRGLSTDTQYF.